These T cell receptor beta chains were read from a single sample in a study of Tregs in tolerant kidney transplant recipients. The table came from immunoSEQ multiplex PCR; TCRdb's copy has only in-frame clones and leaves some out. The repertoire holds about 77,000 clones, under 98% seen once, with approximately 0.56% in the top ten. Sequenced here: CD4+ T cells from blood, sampled before the transplant. The receptors here all came from a human donor who received a combined kidney and bone marrow transplant. CDR3s include the opening cysteine and the closing phenylalanine or tryptophan. Fields, in order: clone size, V gene, J gene, CDR3 length, CDR3 protein. Size is stated for part of the rows, as once, few or many counts, or as a class when the clone is expanded.

clone size: .
V gene: TRBV18
J gene: TRBJ2-6
CDR3 length: 22
CDR3 protein: CASSPPIGGEDTESSGANVLTF

clone size: .
V gene: TRBV4-3
J gene: TRBJ1-4
CDR3 length: 14
CDR3 protein: CASSQARGREKLFF

clone size: .
V gene: TRBV5-1
J gene: TRBJ2-1
CDR3 length: 13
CDR3 protein: CASGRLAGEEQFF

clone size: .
V gene: TRBV6-5
J gene: TRBJ2-7
CDR3 length: 13
CDR3 protein: CASSYRSSYEQYF

clone size: once
V gene: TRBV4-2
J gene: TRBJ2-5
CDR3 length: 14
CDR3 protein: CASSLGQGGETQYF

clone size: .
V gene: TRBV15
J gene: TRBJ2-3
CDR3 length: 15
CDR3 protein: CATSGTSASTDTQYF

clone size: .
V gene: TRBV2
J gene: TRBJ2-1
CDR3 length: 16
CDR3 protein: CASSDGRQGAAGRQFF

clone size: .
V gene: TRBV20-1
J gene: TRBJ1-1
CDR3 length: 10
CDR3 protein: CSARQRGHVW

clone size: .
V gene: TRBV4-3
J gene: TRBJ2-1
CDR3 length: 17
CDR3 protein: CASSQVIGRDRYNEQFF

clone size: .
V gene: TRBV5-1
J gene: TRBJ2-1
CDR3 length: 16
CDR3 protein: CASSLGPGGEDNEQFF

clone size: .
V gene: TRBV18
J gene: TRBJ2-3
CDR3 length: 17
CDR3 protein: CASSPFSSGGSTDTQYF

clone size: .
V gene: TRBV4-3
J gene: TRBJ1-2
CDR3 length: 15
CDR3 protein: CASSQPLYSPYGYTF

clone size: .
V gene: TRBV7-3
J gene: TRBJ2-7
CDR3 length: 15
CDR3 protein: CASSLNGGARNEQYF

clone size: .
V gene: TRBV19
J gene: TRBJ1-6
CDR3 length: 14
CDR3 protein: CASRPLGGYSPLHF

clone size: .
V gene: TRBV28
J gene: TRBJ1-5
CDR3 length: 14
CDR3 protein: CASRMRQGGQPQHF

clone size: few
V gene: TRBV5-3
J gene: TRBJ1-5
CDR3 length: 15
CDR3 protein: CAIGVDRVRNQPQHF

clone size: .
V gene: TRBV19
J gene: TRBJ1-6
CDR3 length: 12
CDR3 protein: CASSDTASPLHF

clone size: once
V gene: TRBV7-2
J gene: TRBJ2-7
CDR3 length: 15
CDR3 protein: CASSAGQGISYEQYF

clone size: .
V gene: TRBV25-1
J gene: TRBJ2-7
CDR3 length: 14
CDR3 protein: CASSSRTGFYEQYF

clone size: .
V gene: TRBV19
J gene: TRBJ1-3
CDR3 length: 16
CDR3 protein: CASSITGISSGNTIYF

clone size: .
V gene: TRBV4-3
J gene: TRBJ2-3
CDR3 length: 19
CDR3 protein: CASSLGSGGRFVNTDTQYF

clone size: .
V gene: TRBV7-9
J gene: TRBJ1-2
CDR3 length: 13
CDR3 protein: CASSLVAEQGYTF

clone size: .
V gene: TRBV5-4
J gene: TRBJ2-1
CDR3 length: 16
CDR3 protein: CASSLRTSGRYNEQFF

clone size: .
V gene: TRBV4-3
J gene: TRBJ2-7
CDR3 length: 15
CDR3 protein: CASSQDVEPAWEQYF

clone size: .
V gene: TRBV2
J gene: TRBJ2-1
CDR3 length: 16
CDR3 protein: CASRAGTSGTNNEQFF

clone size: .
V gene: TRBV19
J gene: TRBJ2-4
CDR3 length: 15
CDR3 protein: CASSSGRVNGNIQYF

clone size: .
V gene: TRBV7-8
J gene: TRBJ1-5
CDR3 length: 13
CDR3 protein: CASSFVIEQPQHF

clone size: .
V gene: TRBV30
J gene: TRBJ1-1
CDR3 length: 11
CDR3 protein: CAWRRARGAFF

clone size: .
V gene: TRBV27
J gene: TRBJ2-7
CDR3 length: 13
CDR3 protein: CASSLWEPPLLFF

clone size: .
V gene: TRBV19
J gene: TRBJ1-2
CDR3 length: 12
CDR3 protein: CASSNKDTGYTF

clone size: .
V gene: TRBV7-2
J gene: TRBJ1-5
CDR3 length: 17
CDR3 protein: CASTRGPGQGINQPQHF

clone size: .
V gene: TRBV6-6
J gene: TRBJ2-1
CDR3 length: 15
CDR3 protein: CASSYVGSGSNEQFF

clone size: .
V gene: TRBV5-1
J gene: TRBJ2-6
CDR3 length: 20
CDR3 protein: CASSYHTRTASFSGANVLTF

clone size: .
V gene: TRBV5-4
J gene: TRBJ2-5
CDR3 length: 16
CDR3 protein: CASSLAAGTFGETQYF

clone size: .
V gene: TRBV18
J gene: TRBJ2-5
CDR3 length: 16
CDR3 protein: CASSPLTGGRGETQYF

clone size: .
V gene: TRBV5-1
J gene: TRBJ1-2
CDR3 length: 13
CDR3 protein: CASSRDRLDGYTF

clone size: .
V gene: TRBV7-9
J gene: TRBJ2-7
CDR3 length: 15
CDR3 protein: CASSSTGSRAYEQYF

clone size: .
V gene: TRBV19
J gene: TRBJ1-5
CDR3 length: 13
CDR3 protein: CASSIDRVQPQHF

clone size: .
V gene: TRBV19
J gene: TRBJ1-5
CDR3 length: 14
CDR3 protein: CASSIERGPQPQHF

clone size: .
V gene: TRBV5-6
J gene: TRBJ2-3
CDR3 length: 18
CDR3 protein: CASSSLSRSGGSTDTQYF

clone size: .
V gene: TRBV6-5
J gene: TRBJ1-2
CDR3 length: 13
CDR3 protein: CASTPTGVRGYTF

clone size: .
V gene: TRBV19
J gene: TRBJ2-1
CDR3 length: 15
CDR3 protein: CASSIQTSVYNEQFF

clone size: .
V gene: TRBV19
J gene: TRBJ2-2
CDR3 length: 15
CDR3 protein: CASSIVNRNTGELFF

clone size: once
V gene: TRBV7-9
J gene: TRBJ1-6
CDR3 length: 13
CDR3 protein: CASGQGNNSPLHF

clone size: once
V gene: TRBV29-1
J gene: TRBJ2-5
CDR3 length: 12
CDR3 protein: CSVEPRAGTQYF

clone size: .
V gene: TRBV7-2
J gene: TRBJ1-1
CDR3 length: 15
CDR3 protein: CASSLGGTGNTEAFF

clone size: .
V gene: TRBV10-3
J gene: TRBJ1-1
CDR3 length: 14
CDR3 protein: CAISGGSLKPEAFF